This entry features one T cell receptor beta chain sequence. This sample stems from a study of blood T cell repertoires in COVID-19. On the study more broadly: Collection of acute and convalescent COVID-19 samples took place in the United States, Italy and Spain. T cells, B-cell-depleted T cells, or PBMCs supplied cDNA or gDNA.

CDR1 and CDR2 from the germline V gene are SGHNT and YENEEA. Trimming cost V 5 bases and J 1 base, with 12 bases left between them. The CDR3 sequence is 14 residues long. As handled by the study authors: Nucleated cell number was recorded as an estimate derived from reference gene primer amplification. Measured with immunoSEQ multiplex PCR; TCRdb has only the in-frame clones, and not every one. That table furnishes V, J and clone size, whereas the DNA furnished D and trimming. The repertoire holds 200,000 to 300,000 clones, with over 70% as singletons. This clonotype was sampled from a woman aged 40 to 50 who had recovered from COVID-19. Sequenced: peripheral blood. The chain uses TRBV11-3 and TRBJ2-7; D is perhaps TRBD1 (5 bases). DNA of the CDR3: TGTGCCAGCAGCCCCACGACAGCATCCTACGAGCAGTACTTC. Encoded protein: CASSPTTASYEQYF.